This TCR beta chain is from a study of PD-L1 blockade in urothelial cancer. Study context: Blood samples had a median of approximately 150,000 T cells.

This CDR3 comprises 15 residues. V was shortened by 1 base and J by 1 base, with 10 bases between the two germline ends. Germline V lookup: CDR1 SGHTA, CDR2 FQGNSA. Produced via immunoSEQ multiplex PCR; TCRdb's table is partial and in-frame only. The sample has 85,000 to 90,000 clones; approximately 90% are singletons. The sequencing here drew on PBMCs, taken around atezolizumab (anti-PD-L1) treatment. This clonotype was sampled from a man between 60 and 75 years old with urothelial cancer. This rearrangement joins TRBV7-2 to TRBJ1-1; D is unresolved. For the CDR3, the DNA is TGTGCCAGCAGCTTAGTATTCGTCGGGAACACTGAAGCTTTCTTT. It encodes CASSLVFVGNTEAFF.